The 23 T cell receptor beta chains in this list originate from one sample, sequenced in a study of T cell responses to AZD1222 COVID-19 vaccine. Only in-frame clones appear in the TCRdb table, and some are missing; sequencing was by immunoSEQ multiplex PCR. The profile shows about 130,000 clones, 80% to 90% of them singletons. The sequencing used peripheral blood, collected on day 0 of AZD1222 vaccination. The source of these receptors is an adult in good health.

The genes are TRBV6-5 and TRBJ2-2, with D perhaps TRBD1 (8 bases). The CDR3 consists of 15 residues. Trimming removed 5 bases from V and 3 bases from J, with 13 bases in between. Germline CDR1 reads MNHEY; CDR2 reads SVGAGI. Written as DNA, the CDR3 is TGTGCCAGCAGTCCAACAGGGGGGGACACCGGGGAGCTGTTTTTT. Its translation is CASSPTGGDTGELFF.

The chain couples TRBV10-1 to TRBJ2-7; D unclear. V shed 3 bases and J shed 4 bases, with 10 bases lying between them. This CDR3 contains 13 residues. Germline V CDR1 and CDR2: WNHNN, SYGVQD (reference sequence). The CDR3 loop reads CASSELGSYEQYF. Written as DNA, the CDR3 is TGCGCCAGCAGTGAACTGGGTTCGTACGAGCAGTACTTC.

This rearrangement joins TRBV9 to TRBJ1-3; tentative D call: TRBD1 (5 bases). The CDR3 sequence is 14 residues long. The V gene lost 2 bases and the J gene lost 4 bases, with 10 bases spanning the gap. CDR1 is SGDLS and CDR2 is YYNGEE in the germline V gene. DNA of the CDR3: TGTGCCAGCAGCGTCCCGGGGCTAGGAAACACCATATATTTT. This translates into CASSVPGLGNTIYF.

The chain carries TRBV6-5 and TRBJ1-2; D remains unclear. Trimming left V 10 bases short and J 3 bases short, with 18 bases between. The CDR3 spans 14 residues. Looked up from germline, CDR1 is MNHEY and CDR2 is SVGAGI. CDR3 protein: CATLGDTVDYGYTF. Written as DNA, the CDR3 is TGTGCCACCCTAGGAGACACGGTCGACTATGGCTACACCTTC.

This chain links TRBV11-2 with TRBJ1-3, with D tentatively TRBD1 (6 bases). The V gene lost 2 bases and the J gene lost 4 bases, with 12 bases spanning the gap. The CDR3 runs 15 residues. Germline V lookup: CDR1 SGHAT, CDR2 FQNNGV. The DNA for the CDR3 is TGTGCCAGCAGCTTACGGGGGGCGGGAGGAAACACCATATATTTT. This sequence encodes CASSLRGAGGNTIYF.

The table lists this clone with a count of one. CDR3 residues: CASSLSQDRAEQYF. The DNA of the CDR3 is TGTGCCAGCAGCTTAAGCCAGGACAGGGCCGAGCAGTACTTC. The chain links TRBV11-1 to TRBJ2-7; the match to TRBD1 covers 8 bases. Germline CDR1 SGHAT, CDR2 FQDESV (reference sequence). With V trimmed by 2 bases and J by 6 bases, 6 bases remained unmatched. CDR3 length: 14 residues.

The chain links TRBV19 to TRBJ1-4; tentatively, D is TRBD1 (5 bases). The CDR3 is made up of 13 amino acids. Trimming cost V 5 bases and J 7 bases, with 11 bases left between them. The germline gives CDR1 LNHDA, CDR2 SQIVND (reference sequence). The CDR3 reads CASSLQGGEKLFF. CDR3 bases: TGTGCCAGTAGTTTGCAGGGAGGTGAAAAACTGTTTTTT.

The V call is TRBV2, the J call TRBJ2-5; TRBD1 aligns across 8 bases. The V gene end was trimmed by 7 bases and the J gene end by 5 bases; junction bases not matched to a gene: 3. This CDR3 contains 12 residues. Germline CDR1 reads SNHLY; CDR2 reads FYNNEI. DNA for the CDR3: TGTGCCAGCAAGGGACAGGCCGAGACCCAGTACTTC. This translates into CASKGQAETQYF.

The V gene is TRBV6-2 or TRBV6-3, the J gene TRBJ1-5; D may be TRBD1 (5 bases). Deletions cut 6 bases from V and 6 bases from J, with 9 bases between. The length of the CDR3 is 12 residues. CDR1 and CDR2 from the germline V gene are MNHEY and SVGEGT. CDR3 nucleotides: TGTGCCAGCAGCGAAGGGGTTCAGCCCCAGCATTTT. This encodes CASSEGVQPQHF.

CDR3 residues: CASSGQGESEQFF. The CDR3, as DNA: TGTGCCAGCAGCGGACAGGGGGAGTCTGAGCAGTTCTTC. The rearrangement links TRBV6-5 to TRBJ2-1, with 10 bases lining up with TRBD1. Germline values: CDR1 MNHEY, CDR2 SVGAGI. The junction had 5 bases not matched to a gene; V was cut back by 6 bases and J by 9 bases. This CDR3 comprises 13 residues.

The chain combines TRBV7-2 with TRBJ1-2; 7 bases match TRBD1. The V gene's germline CDR1 is SGHTA and CDR2 FQGNSA. This CDR3 is built from 16 residues. V shed 1 base, J shed 5 bases, and the junction held 10 bases outside the gene matches. The CDR3 coding sequence is TGTGCCAGCAGCTTAGTCTCCGAGGTCAGGGGGTATGGCTACACCTTC. This translates into CASSLVSEVRGYGYTF.

Here the CDR3 reads CASSGTGYFEKLFF. The DNA of the CDR3 is TGCGCCAGCAGTGGGACAGGTTATTTCGAAAAACTGTTTTTT. The chain couples TRBV10-2 to TRBJ1-4, with 7 bases that match TRBD1. CDR3 length equals 14 residues. The trim removed 4 bases at V and 8 bases at J, leaving 7 bases unmatched. Germline V gene lookup returns CDR1 WSHSY and CDR2 SAAADI.

This chain links TRBV7-9 with TRBJ1-4; D is perhaps TRBD1 (6 bases). The germline V gene encodes CDR1 SEHNR and CDR2 FQNEAQ (reference sequence). Trimming shortened V by 5 bases and J by 5 bases, and 18 bases separated the two germline ends. The CDR3 length is 16 residues. CDR3 region: CASSEIGQRRNEKLFF. CDR3 nucleotide sequence: TGTGCCAGCAGCGAAATTGGACAGAGGAGGAATGAAAAACTGTTTTTT.

Here the CDR3 DNA reads TGTGCCAGCAGCCAAGGGGACAGGAACACTGAAGCTTTCTTT. It specifies CASSQGDRNTEAFF. The chain recombines TRBV3-1 (or the pseudogene TRBV3-2) with TRBJ1-1; 7 bases line up with TRBD1. Germline-derived CDR1 and CDR2 are LGHDT and YNNKEL (reference sequence). There are 14 residues in the CDR3. The V and J ends lost 1 base and 1 base, in that order; junction bases with no gene match: 0.

The rearrangement uses TRBV30 and TRBJ1-1; TRBD1 matches 7 bases. Germline trimming cut 4 bases from V and 2 bases from J; bases unmatched to any gene: 4. This CDR3 is 13 amino acids long. Germline V gene lookup returns CDR1 GTSNPN and CDR2 SVGIG (reference sequence). CDR3 region: CAWTRGVNTEAFF. In DNA, the CDR3 is TGTGCCTGGACCAGGGGGGTTAACACTGAAGCTTTCTTT.

The chain carries TRBV15 and TRBJ2-3, with TRBD2 matching over 7 bases. Trimming removed 1 base from V and 2 bases from J; junction bases left unmatched: 6. Germline V gives CDR1 LNHNV, CDR2 YYDKDF (reference sequence). This CDR3 spans 16 amino acids. The CDR3 nucleotides read TGTGCCACCAGCAGAGCGGGGGGAGAGAACACAGATACGCAGTATTTT. Amino acid sequence: CATSRAGGENTDTQYF.

This clone was recorded once. The chain has TRBV10-3 and TRBJ1-5, with TRBD1 as a possible D gene (5 bases). The CDR3 extends over 16 amino acids. CDR1 is ENHRY, CDR2 SYGVKD, per germline. V lost 4 bases and J 4 bases, leaving 17 bases between the germline ends. The CDR3 nucleotides read TGTGCCATCAGTGTCGGGAAGGGGCTAGATAATCAGCCCCAGCATTTT. Translation: CAISVGKGLDNQPQHF.

The chain's CDR3 is CATSESRLDLPNEQFF. The DNA for the CDR3 is TGTGCCACCAGTGAGTCCCGGTTGGACCTGCCCAATGAGCAGTTCTTC. The chain recombines TRBV24-1 with TRBJ2-1; D remains unclear. The V gene lost 4 bases and the J gene lost 6 bases, with 18 bases spanning the gap. The CDR3 contains 16 residues. Germline lookup yields CDR1 KGHDR and CDR2 SFDVKD.

The chain links TRBV2 to TRBJ1-1; 8 positions match TRBD1. CDR3 length: 13 amino acids. CDR1 is SNHLY and CDR2 is FYNNEI in the germline V gene. V shed 6 bases, J shed 8 bases, and the junction held 8 bases outside the gene matches. The CDR3 coding sequence is TGTGCCAGCAGCCCCGACAGGGGTCGGGAAGCTTTCTTT. Its protein product is CASSPDRGREAFF.

The chain has TRBV4-2 and TRBJ2-7, with 14 bases that match TRBD2. Germline CDR1 LGHNA, CDR2 YNFKEQ. Trimming cost V 0 bases and J 1 base; bases outside gene matches: 11. The CDR3 has 20 amino acids. CDR3 DNA: TGTGCCAGCAGCCAAGATTGGACTAGCGGGAGGCCTGCAAAGTCCTACGAGCAGTACTTC. Amino acid sequence: CASSQDWTSGRPAKSYEQYF.

V and J are TRBV27 and TRBJ2-1; the match to TRBD2 covers 8 bases. There are 14 residues in the CDR3. The trim removed 5 bases at V and 7 bases at J, leaving 7 bases unmatched. Germline V gene lookup returns CDR1 MNHEY and CDR2 SMNVEV (reference sequence). The CDR3 sequence is CASSPIAGLNEQFF. The CDR3 DNA is TGTGCCAGCAGTCCTATAGCGGGATTGAATGAGCAGTTCTTC.

The chain links TRBV5-4 to TRBJ1-1; tentative D call: TRBD1 (5 bases). This CDR3 spans 14 amino acids. V was cut by 0 bases and J by 5 bases, with 11 bases left in between. Germline V gene lookup returns CDR1 SGHNT and CDR2 YYREEE (reference sequence). The CDR3 DNA follows: TGTGCCAGCAGCTTGGTTTCTGAGGGGACTGAAGCTTTCTTT. This encodes CASSLVSEGTEAFF.

The chain couples TRBV6-5 to TRBJ1-2; 8 positions match TRBD1. The CDR3 has 15 amino acids. The trim removed 5 bases at V and 4 bases at J, leaving 9 bases unmatched. CDR1 is MNHEY, CDR2 SVGAGI, per germline. The CDR3 loop is CASSPRQGMSYGYTF. The CDR3 DNA reads as TGTGCCAGCAGTCCCCGACAGGGGATGAGCTATGGCTACACCTTC.